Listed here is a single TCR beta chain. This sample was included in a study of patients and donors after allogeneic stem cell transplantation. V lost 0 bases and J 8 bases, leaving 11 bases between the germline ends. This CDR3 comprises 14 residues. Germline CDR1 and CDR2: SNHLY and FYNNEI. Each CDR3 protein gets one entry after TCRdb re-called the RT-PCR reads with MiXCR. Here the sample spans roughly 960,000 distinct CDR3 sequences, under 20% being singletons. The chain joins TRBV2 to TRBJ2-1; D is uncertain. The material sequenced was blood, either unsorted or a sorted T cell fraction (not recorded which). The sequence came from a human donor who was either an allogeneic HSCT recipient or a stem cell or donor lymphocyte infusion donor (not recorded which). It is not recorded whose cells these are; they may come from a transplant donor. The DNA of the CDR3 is TGTGCCAGCAGTGAAGCTAACGGACGCTATGAGCAGTTCTTC. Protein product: CASSEANGRYEQFF.